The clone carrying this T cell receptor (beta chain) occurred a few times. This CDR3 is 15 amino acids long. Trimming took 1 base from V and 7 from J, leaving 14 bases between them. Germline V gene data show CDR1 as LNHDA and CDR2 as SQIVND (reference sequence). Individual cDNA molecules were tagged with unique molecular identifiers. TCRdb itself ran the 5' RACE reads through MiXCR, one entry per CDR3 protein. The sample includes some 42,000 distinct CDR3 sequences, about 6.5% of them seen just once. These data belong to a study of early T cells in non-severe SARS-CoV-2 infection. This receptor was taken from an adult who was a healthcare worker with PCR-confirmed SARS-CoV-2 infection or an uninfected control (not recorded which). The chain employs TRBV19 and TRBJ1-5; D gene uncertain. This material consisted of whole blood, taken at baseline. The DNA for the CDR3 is TGTGCCAGTAGTATAGTTTCATCGGGTCGGCAGCCCCAGCATTTT. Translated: CASSIVSSGRQPQHF.